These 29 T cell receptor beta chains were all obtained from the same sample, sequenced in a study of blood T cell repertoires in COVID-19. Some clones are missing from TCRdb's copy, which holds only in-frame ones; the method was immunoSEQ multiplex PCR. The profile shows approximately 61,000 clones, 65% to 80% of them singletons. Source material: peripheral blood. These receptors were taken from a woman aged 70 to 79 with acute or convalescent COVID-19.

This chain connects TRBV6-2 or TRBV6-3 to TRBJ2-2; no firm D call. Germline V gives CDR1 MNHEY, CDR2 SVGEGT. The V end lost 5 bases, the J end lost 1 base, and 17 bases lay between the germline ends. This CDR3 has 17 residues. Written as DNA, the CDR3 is TGTGCCAGCAGTAAAGTGGTCGGCCAGGAGAACACCGGGGAGCTGTTTTTT. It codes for CASSKVVGQENTGELFF.

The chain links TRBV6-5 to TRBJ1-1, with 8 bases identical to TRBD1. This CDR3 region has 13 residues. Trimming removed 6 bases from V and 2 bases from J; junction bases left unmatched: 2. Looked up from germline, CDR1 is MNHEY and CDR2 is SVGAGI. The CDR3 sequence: CASRGQDNTEAFF. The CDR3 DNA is TGTGCCAGCAGGGGACAGGATAACACTGAAGCTTTCTTT.

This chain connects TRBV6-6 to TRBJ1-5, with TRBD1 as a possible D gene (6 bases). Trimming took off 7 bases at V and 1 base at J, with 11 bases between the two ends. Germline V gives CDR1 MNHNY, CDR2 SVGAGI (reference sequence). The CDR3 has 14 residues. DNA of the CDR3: TGTGCCAGCAAACAGGGTGTGAGCAATCAGCCCCAGCATTTT. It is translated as CASKQGVSNQPQHF.

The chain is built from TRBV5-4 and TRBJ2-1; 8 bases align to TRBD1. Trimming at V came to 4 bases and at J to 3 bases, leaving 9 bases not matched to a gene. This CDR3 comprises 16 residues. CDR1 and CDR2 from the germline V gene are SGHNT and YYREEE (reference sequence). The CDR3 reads CASSHQRTGFYNEQFF. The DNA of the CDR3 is TGTGCCAGCAGCCATCAAAGGACAGGGTTCTACAATGAGCAGTTCTTC. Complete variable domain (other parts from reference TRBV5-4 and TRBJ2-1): ETGVTQSPTHLIKTRGQQVTLRCSSQSGHNTVSWYQQALGQGPQFIFQYYREEENGRGNFPPRFSGLQFPNYSSELNVNALELDDSALYLCASSHQRTGFYNEQFFGPGTRLTVL.

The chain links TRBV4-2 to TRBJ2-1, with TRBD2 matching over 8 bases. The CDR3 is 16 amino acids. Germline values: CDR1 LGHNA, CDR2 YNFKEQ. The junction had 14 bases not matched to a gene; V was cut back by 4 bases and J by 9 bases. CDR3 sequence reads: CASSLLLGTRSFEQFF. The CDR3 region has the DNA TGTGCCAGCAGCCTTCTGCTTGGGACTAGGTCGTTTGAGCAGTTCTTC.

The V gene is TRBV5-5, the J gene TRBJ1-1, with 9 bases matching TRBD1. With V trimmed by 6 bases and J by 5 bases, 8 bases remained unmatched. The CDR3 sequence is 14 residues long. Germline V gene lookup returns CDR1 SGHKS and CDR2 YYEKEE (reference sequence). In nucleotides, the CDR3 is TGTGCCAGCACCCGACAGGGGGGAACGACTGAAGCTTTCTTT. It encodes CASTRQGGTTEAFF.

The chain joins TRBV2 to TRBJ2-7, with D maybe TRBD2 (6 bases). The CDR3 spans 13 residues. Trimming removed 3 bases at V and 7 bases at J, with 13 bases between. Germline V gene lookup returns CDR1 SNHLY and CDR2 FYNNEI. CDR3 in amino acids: CASSEDRREEQYF. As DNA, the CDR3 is TGTGCCAGCAGTGAGGACCGGCGGGAAGAGCAGTACTTC.

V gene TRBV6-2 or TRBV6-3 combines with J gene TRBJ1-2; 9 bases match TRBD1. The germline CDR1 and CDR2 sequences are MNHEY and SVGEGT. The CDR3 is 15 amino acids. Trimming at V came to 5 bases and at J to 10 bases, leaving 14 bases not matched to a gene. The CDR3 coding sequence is TGTGCCAGCAGTCGCGCAACCGAACGACAGGGGGTCTACACCTTC. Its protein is CASSRATERQGVYTF.

The CDR3 sequence is CASSLGQGHGYTF. DNA of the CDR3: TGCGCCAGCAGCCTAGGACAAGGGCATGGCTACACCTTC. The chain joins TRBV5-1 to TRBJ1-2; a weak D match, TRBD1 (5 bases). V was trimmed by 4 bases and J by 6 bases, leaving 13 bases between them. Germline values: CDR1 SGHRS, CDR2 YFSETQ. The length of the CDR3 is 13 residues.

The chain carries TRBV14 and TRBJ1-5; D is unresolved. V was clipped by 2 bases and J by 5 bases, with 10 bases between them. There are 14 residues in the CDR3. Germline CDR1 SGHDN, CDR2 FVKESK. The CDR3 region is CASSQTGNYQPQHF. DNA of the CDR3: TGTGCCAGCAGCCAAACGGGGAATTATCAGCCCCAGCATTTT.

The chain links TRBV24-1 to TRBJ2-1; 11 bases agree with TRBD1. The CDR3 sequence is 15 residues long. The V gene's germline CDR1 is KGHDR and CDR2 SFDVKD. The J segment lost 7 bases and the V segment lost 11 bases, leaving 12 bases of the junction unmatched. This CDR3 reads CARGTGGAGANEQFF. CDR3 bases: TGTGCCAGAGGGACAGGGGGTGCAGGCGCTAATGAGCAGTTCTTC.

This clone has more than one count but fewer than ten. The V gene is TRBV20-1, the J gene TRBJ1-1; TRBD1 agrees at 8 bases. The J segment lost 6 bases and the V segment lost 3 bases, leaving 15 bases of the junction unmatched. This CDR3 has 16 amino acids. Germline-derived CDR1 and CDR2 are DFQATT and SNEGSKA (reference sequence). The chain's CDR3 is CSASPPQGALNAEAFF. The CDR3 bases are TGCAGTGCTAGTCCCCCGCAGGGGGCGCTTAACGCTGAAGCTTTCTTT.

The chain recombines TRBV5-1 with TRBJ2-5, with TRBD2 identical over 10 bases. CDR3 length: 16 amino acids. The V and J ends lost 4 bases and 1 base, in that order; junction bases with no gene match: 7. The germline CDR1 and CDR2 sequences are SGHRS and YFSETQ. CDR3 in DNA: TGCGCCAGCAGCGTAGGCCTAGCGGGGGTCCAAGAGACCCAGTACTTC. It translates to CASSVGLAGVQETQYF.

In DNA form, the CDR3 reads TGTGCCAGCAGCTGGGCCGGTGGTTCTAGCACAGATACGCAGTATTTT. Its protein product is CASSWAGGSSTDTQYF. This chain links TRBV5-5 with TRBJ2-3; D is unresolved. The CDR3 sequence is 16 residues long. Germline V CDR1 and CDR2: SGHKS, YYEKEE (reference sequence). The germline V and J ends were trimmed by 3 bases and 0 bases, with 14 bases remaining between them.

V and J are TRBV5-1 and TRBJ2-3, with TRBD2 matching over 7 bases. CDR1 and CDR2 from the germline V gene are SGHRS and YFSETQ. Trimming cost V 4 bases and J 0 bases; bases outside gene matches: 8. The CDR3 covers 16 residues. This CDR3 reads CASSIGRAGSTDTQYF. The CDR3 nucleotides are TGCGCCAGCAGCATAGGGAGAGCGGGGAGCACAGATACGCAGTATTTT.

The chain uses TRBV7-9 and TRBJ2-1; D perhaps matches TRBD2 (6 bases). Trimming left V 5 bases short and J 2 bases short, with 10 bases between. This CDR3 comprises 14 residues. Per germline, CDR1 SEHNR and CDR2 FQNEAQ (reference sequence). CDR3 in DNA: TGTGCCAGCAGCCCCCGGGAGACCTACAATGAGCAGTTCTTC. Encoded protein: CASSPRETYNEQFF.

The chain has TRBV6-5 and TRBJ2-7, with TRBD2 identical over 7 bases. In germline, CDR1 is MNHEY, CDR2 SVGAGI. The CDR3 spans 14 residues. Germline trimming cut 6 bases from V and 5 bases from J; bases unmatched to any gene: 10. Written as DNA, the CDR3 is TGTGCCAGCAGGAGGACTAGATGGGGGGACGAGCAGTACTTC. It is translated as CASRRTRWGDEQYF.

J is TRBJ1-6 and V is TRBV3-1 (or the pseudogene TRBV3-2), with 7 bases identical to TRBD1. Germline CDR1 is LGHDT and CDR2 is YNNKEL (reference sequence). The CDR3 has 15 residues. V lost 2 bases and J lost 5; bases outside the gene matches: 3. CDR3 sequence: CASSQKGQHNSPLHF. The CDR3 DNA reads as TGTGCCAGCAGCCAAAAGGGACAGCATAATTCACCCCTCCACTTT.

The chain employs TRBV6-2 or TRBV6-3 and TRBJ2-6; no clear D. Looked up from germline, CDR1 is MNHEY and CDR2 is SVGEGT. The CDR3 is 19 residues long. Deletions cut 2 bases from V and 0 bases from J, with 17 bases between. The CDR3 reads CASSYLLTTAPSGANVLTF. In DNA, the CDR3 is TGTGCCAGCAGTTACCTACTAACGACTGCCCCCTCTGGGGCCAACGTCCTGACTTTC.

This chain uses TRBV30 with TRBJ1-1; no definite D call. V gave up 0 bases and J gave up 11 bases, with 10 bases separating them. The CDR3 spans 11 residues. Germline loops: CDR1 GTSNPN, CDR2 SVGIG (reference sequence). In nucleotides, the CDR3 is TGTGCCTGGAGTGTAGAGGGCCAGGCTTTCTTT. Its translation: CAWSVEGQAFF.

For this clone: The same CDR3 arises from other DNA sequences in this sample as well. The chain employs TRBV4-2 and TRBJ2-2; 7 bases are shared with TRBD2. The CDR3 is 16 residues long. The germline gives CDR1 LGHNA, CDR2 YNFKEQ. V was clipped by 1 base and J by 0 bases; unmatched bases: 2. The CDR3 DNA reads TGTGCCAGCAGCCAAGCAAGCGGGGCGAACACCGGGGAGCTGTTTTTT. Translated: CASSQASGANTGELFF.

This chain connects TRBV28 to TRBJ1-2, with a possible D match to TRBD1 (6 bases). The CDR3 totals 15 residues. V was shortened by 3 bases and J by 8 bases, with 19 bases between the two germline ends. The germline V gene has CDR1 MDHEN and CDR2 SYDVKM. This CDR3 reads CASSFGSQGGIGYTF. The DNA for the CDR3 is TGTGCCAGCAGTTTTGGATCACAGGGCGGTATCGGCTACACCTTC.

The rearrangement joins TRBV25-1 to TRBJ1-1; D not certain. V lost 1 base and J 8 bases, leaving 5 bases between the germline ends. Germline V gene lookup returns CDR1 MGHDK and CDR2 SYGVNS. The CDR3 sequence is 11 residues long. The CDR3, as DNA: TGTGCCAGCAGTGAATCGGGGGAAGCTTTCTTT. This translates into CASSESGEAFF.

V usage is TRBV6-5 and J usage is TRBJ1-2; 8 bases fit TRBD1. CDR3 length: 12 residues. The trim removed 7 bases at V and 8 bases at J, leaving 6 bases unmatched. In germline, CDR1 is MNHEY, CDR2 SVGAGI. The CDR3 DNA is TGTGCCAGCACCGTCAGGGGGCACGGCTACACCTTC. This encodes CASTVRGHGYTF.

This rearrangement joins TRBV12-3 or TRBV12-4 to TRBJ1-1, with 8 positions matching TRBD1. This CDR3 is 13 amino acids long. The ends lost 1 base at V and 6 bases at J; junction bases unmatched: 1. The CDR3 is CASSLVQGAEAFF. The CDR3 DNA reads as TGTGCCAGCAGTTTAGTACAGGGGGCTGAAGCTTTCTTT.

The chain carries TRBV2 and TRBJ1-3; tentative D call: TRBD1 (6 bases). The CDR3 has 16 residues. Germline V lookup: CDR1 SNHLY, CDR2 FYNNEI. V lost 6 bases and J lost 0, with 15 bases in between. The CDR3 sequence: CASREQGPLSGNTIYF. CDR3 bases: TGTGCCAGCAGGGAACAGGGCCCCCTCTCTGGAAACACCATATATTTT. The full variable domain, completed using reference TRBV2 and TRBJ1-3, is EPEVTQTPSHQVTQMGQEVILRCVPISNHLYFYWYRQILGQKVEFLVSFYNNEISEKSEIFDDQFSVERPDGSNFTLKIRSTKLEDSAMYFCASREQGPLSGNTIYFGEGSWLTVV.

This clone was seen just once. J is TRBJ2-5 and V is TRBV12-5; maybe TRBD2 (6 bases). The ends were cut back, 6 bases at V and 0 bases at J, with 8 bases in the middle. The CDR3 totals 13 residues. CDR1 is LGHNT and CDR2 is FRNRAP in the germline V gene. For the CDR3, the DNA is TGTGCTAGTGGGTGGGACTACCAAGAGACCCAGTACTTC. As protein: CASGWDYQETQYF.

DNA for the CDR3: TGTGCCAGCAGCGTAGGCGGGGGGAATACCTACAATGAGCAGTTCTTC. This translates into CASSVGGGNTYNEQFF. The chain joins TRBV9 to TRBJ2-1; 8 nucleotides agree with TRBD2. The junction had 4 bases not matched to a gene; V was cut back by 0 bases and J by 2 bases. CDR3 length equals 16 residues. Germline-derived CDR1 and CDR2 are SGDLS and YYNGEE.

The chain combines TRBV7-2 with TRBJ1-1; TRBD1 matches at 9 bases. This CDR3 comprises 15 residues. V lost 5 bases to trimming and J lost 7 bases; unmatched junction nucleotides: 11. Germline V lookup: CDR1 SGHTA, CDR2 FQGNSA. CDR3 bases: TGTGCCAGCAGCCTTAGCCGGGACAGGGACGTTGAAGCTTTCTTT. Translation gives CASSLSRDRDVEAFF.